The T cell receptor beta chain described here comes from a study of OX40 agonist ivuxolimab in advanced cancers. On the study more broadly: Patients received ivuxolimab, an agonistic anti-OX40 (CD134) antibody. Patients received intravenous ivuxolimab every 2 weeks at 0.01 to 10 mg/kg. Dose-escalation patients had hepatocellular carcinoma, melanoma, renal cell or head and neck cancer. Study-wide points: Those patients achieving a partial response at 0.1-3.0 mg/kg showed among the lowest clonal expansion.

The repertoire was sequenced with immunoSEQ multiplex PCR; TCRdb's copy has only in-frame clones and lacks some. Among approximately 13,000 clones, roughly 82% were seen once, and the ten largest hold roughly two fifths. A note on this clone: The target antigen is unknown.

CDR3 length: 15 residues. CDR1 is SEHNR and CDR2 is FQNEAQ in the germline V gene (reference sequence). Deletions cut 0 bases from V and 2 bases from J, with 10 bases between. The clonotype was recovered from an adult with an advanced solid tumor such as melanoma, head and neck, liver or kidney cancer. The gene calls are TRBV7-9 and TRBJ2-5; D is ambiguous. Sample: CD4+ or CD8+ T cells sorted from blood, taken in a trial of the OX40 agonist ivuxolimab. The CDR3 spells CASSLADGRQETQYF. DNA of the CDR3: TGTGCCAGCAGCTTAGCGGACGGTCGTCAAGAGACCCAGTACTTC. The full variable domain, rest sourced from reference TRBV7-9 and TRBJ2-5, is DTGVSQNPRHKITKRGQNVTFRCDPISEHNRLYWYRQTLGQGPEFLTYFQNEAQLEKSRLLSDRFSAERPKGSFSTLEIQRTEQGDSAMYLCASSLADGRQETQYFGPGTRLLVL.